What follows are 13 T cell receptor beta chains derived from one specimen sequenced in a study of cytomegalovirus exposure and HLA in healthy donors. Some clones are missing from TCRdb's copy, which holds only in-frame ones; the method was immunoSEQ multiplex PCR. The sample contains 110,000 or so clones, roughly 90% of which appear only once. Material for sequencing was PBMCs. Source of these receptors: a woman under 30 in good health and CMV-seronegative.

The V and J genes are TRBV5-8 and TRBJ2-7; the match to TRBD2 covers 9 bases. There are 15 residues in the CDR3. Unmatched junction bases numbered 8, after V lost 7 bases and J lost 0 bases. Germline lookup yields CDR1 SGHTS and CDR2 YDEGEE. The CDR3 here is CASPGAGGYSYEQYF. The CDR3 DNA reads as TGTGCCAGCCCTGGGGCGGGAGGGTACTCCTACGAGCAGTACTTC.

The rearrangement joins TRBV7-3 to TRBJ2-5, with 9 bases that match TRBD1. CDR3 size: 13 residues. Germline V CDR1 and CDR2: SGHTA, FQGTGA. The V gene end was trimmed by 4 bases and the J gene end by 4 bases; junction bases not matched to a gene: 1. The CDR3 bases are TGTGCCAGCAGCTCGGGACAGGGAGAGACCCAGTACTTC. Protein product: CASSSGQGETQYF.

V is TRBV19 and J is TRBJ2-1, with a tentative D call TRBD2 (5 bases). V shed 0 bases and J shed 9 bases, with 18 bases lying between them. Looked up from germline, CDR1 is LNHDA and CDR2 is SQIVND (reference sequence). This CDR3 comprises 16 residues. The DNA of the CDR3 is TGTGCCAGTAGTATAGAAGGCGTAGGGAGCTTCACTGAGCAGTTCTTC. It codes for CASSIEGVGSFTEQFF.

This clone was seen just once. V and J are TRBV6-1 and TRBJ2-7; D may be TRBD2 (6 bases). The CDR3 totals 16 residues. V was cut by 2 bases and J by 5 bases, with 19 bases left in between. Germline-derived CDR1 and CDR2 are MNHNS and SASEGT. The CDR3 DNA sequence: TGTGCCAGCAGTGAAAGGCCAATGGCGGGGAGGAACGAGCAGTACTTC. Translating it yields CASSERPMAGRNEQYF.

The chain recombines TRBV30 with TRBJ1-5; 8 positions match TRBD1. Germline V CDR1 and CDR2: GTSNPN, SVGIG (reference sequence). Trimming removed 3 bases from V and 5 bases from J; junction bases left unmatched: 12. This CDR3 region has 16 residues. The CDR3 loop reads CAWRKTGTGLDQPQHF. CDR3 bases: TGTGCCTGGAGAAAGACCGGGACAGGCCTCGATCAGCCCCAGCATTTT.

This clone was detected many times. The chain combines TRBV6-5 with TRBJ1-2; the D gene is possibly TRBD1 (5 bases). Germline values: CDR1 MNHEY, CDR2 SVGAGI. This CDR3 region has 14 residues. Trimming removed 8 bases at V and 5 bases at J, with 18 bases between. The CDR3 DNA sequence: TGTGCCAGCGCCCGCCTTGGGGGAGGTTATGGCTACACCTTC. Translated, it gives CASARLGGGYGYTF.

This chain uses TRBV9 with TRBJ2-5; 8 nucleotides align to TRBD2. The CDR3 has 14 amino acids. V shed 4 bases and J 5 bases; nucleotides not matched to a gene: 7. Germline V CDR1 and CDR2: SGDLS, YYNGEE. The CDR3 protein is CASSQSGSGETQYF. The CDR3 nucleotides read TGTGCCAGCAGCCAGAGCGGGAGCGGGGAGACCCAGTACTTC. Together with reference TRBV9 and TRBJ2-5, the CDR3 gives the full variable domain: DSGVTQTPKHLITATGQRVTLRCSPRSGDLSVYWYQQSLDQGLQFLIQYYNGEERAKGNILERFSAQQFPDLHSELNLSSLELGDSALYFCASSQSGSGETQYFGPGTRLLVL.

This sequence joins TRBV30 and TRBJ2-1; a possible D gene is TRBD2 (5 bases). The length of the CDR3 is 15 residues. V lost 2 bases, J lost 4 bases, and 15 bases lay in between. The germline V gene encodes CDR1 GTSNPN and CDR2 SVGIG (reference sequence). The CDR3 DNA sequence: TGTGCCTGGAGTCCGGCGGGCACAGCTTACAATGAGCAGTTCTTC. Its translation is CAWSPAGTAYNEQFF.

The V and J genes are TRBV5-1 and TRBJ1-4; D gene uncertain. In germline, CDR1 is SGHRS, CDR2 YFSETQ. CDR3 size: 16 residues. V lost 4 bases and J lost 7, with 20 bases in between. Here the CDR3 DNA reads TGCGCCAGCAGCCCCCCTTCGGGGAGGGTAGGTGAAAAACTGTTTTTT. It is translated as CASSPPSGRVGEKLFF. Full variable domain (rest looked up from reference TRBV5-1 and TRBJ1-4): KAGVTQTPRYLIKTRGQQVTLSCSPISGHRSVSWYQQTPGQGLQFLFEYFSETQRNKGNFPGRFSGRQFSNSRSEMNVSTLELGDSALYLCASSPPSGRVGEKLFFGSGTQLSVL.

The V and J genes are TRBV7-9 and TRBJ2-5; 8 positions match TRBD2. V shed 3 bases and J 5 bases; nucleotides not matched to a gene: 5. Germline CDR1 reads SEHNR; CDR2 reads FQNEAQ (reference sequence). This CDR3 comprises 14 residues. The CDR3 sequence: CASSFQTSEETQYF. The CDR3 DNA follows: TGTGCCAGCAGCTTCCAGACTAGCGAGGAGACCCAGTACTTC.

This chain uses TRBV9 with TRBJ2-2, with D possibly being TRBD1 (5 bases). The V end was cut by 0 bases, the J end by 6 bases, with 12 bases between. Germline assignment: CDR1 SGDLS and CDR2 YYNGEE. This CDR3 spans 15 amino acids. Here the CDR3 reads CASSVGGAMAGELFF. Here the CDR3 DNA reads TGTGCCAGCAGCGTAGGGGGCGCTATGGCCGGGGAGCTGTTTTTT.

The chain employs TRBV19 and TRBJ2-3, with D unresolved. CDR1 and CDR2 from the germline V gene are LNHDA and SQIVND (reference sequence). Trimming pared 7 bases from V and 6 bases from J, leaving 14 bases between. CDR3 length: 13 amino acids. The CDR3 reads CASNGRFEDTQYF. CDR3 coding DNA: TGTGCCAGTAACGGTCGCTTCGAGGATACGCAGTATTTT.

The rearrangement uses TRBV19 and TRBJ1-1; 9 bases line up with TRBD1. V lost 4 bases and J lost 6; bases outside the gene matches: 6. The V gene's germline CDR1 is LNHDA and CDR2 SQIVND (reference sequence). The CDR3 has 14 residues. CDR3 DNA: TGTGCCAGTAGTACGGGACAGGGATTCTCTGAAGCTTTCTTT. Its translation is CASSTGQGFSEAFF. Supplemented by reference TRBV19 and TRBJ1-1, the full variable domain reads DGGITQSPKYLFRKEGQNVTLSCEQNLNHDAMYWYRQDPGQGLRLIYYSQIVNDFQKGDIAEGYSVSREKKESFPLTVTSAQKNPTAFYLCASSTGQGFSEAFFGQGTRLTVV.